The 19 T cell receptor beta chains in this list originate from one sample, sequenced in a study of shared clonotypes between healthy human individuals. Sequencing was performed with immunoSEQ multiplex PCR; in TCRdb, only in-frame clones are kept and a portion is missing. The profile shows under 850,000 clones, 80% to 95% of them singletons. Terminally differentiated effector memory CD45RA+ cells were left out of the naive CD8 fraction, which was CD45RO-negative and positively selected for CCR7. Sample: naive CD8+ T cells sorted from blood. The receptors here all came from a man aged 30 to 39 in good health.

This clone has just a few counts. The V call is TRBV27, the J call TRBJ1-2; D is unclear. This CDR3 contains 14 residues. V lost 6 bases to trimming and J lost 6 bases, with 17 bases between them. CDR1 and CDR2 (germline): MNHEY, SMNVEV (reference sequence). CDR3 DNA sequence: TGTGCCAGCAGGTTAAGCGGGCAGGCAGATGGCTACACCTTC. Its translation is CASRLSGQADGYTF.

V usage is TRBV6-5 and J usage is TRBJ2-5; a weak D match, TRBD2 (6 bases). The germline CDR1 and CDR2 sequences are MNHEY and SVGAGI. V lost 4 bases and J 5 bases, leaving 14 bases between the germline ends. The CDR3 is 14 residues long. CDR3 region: CASSSRRVRETQYF. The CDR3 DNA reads TGTGCCAGCAGTTCGAGGAGGGTCCGGGAGACCCAGTACTTC.

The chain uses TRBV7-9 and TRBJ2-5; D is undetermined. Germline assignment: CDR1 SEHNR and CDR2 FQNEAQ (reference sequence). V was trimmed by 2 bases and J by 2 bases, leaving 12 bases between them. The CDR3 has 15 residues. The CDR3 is CASSLQMDIQETQYF. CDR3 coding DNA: TGTGCCAGCAGCTTACAGATGGATATACAAGAGACCCAGTACTTC.

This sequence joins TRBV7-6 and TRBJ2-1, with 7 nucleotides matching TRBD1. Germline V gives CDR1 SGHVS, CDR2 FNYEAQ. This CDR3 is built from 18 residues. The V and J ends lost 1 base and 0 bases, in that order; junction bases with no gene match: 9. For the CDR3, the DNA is TGTGCCAGCAGCTTAGGACAGGGAGAACCTGGCTCCTACAATGAGCAGTTCTTC. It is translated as CASSLGQGEPGSYNEQFF.

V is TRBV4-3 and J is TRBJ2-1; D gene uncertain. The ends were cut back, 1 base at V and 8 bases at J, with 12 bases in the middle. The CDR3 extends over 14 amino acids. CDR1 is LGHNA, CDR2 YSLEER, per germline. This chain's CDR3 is CASSQVRVSHEQFF. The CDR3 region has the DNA TGCGCCAGCAGCCAAGTACGGGTTTCCCATGAGCAGTTCTTC.

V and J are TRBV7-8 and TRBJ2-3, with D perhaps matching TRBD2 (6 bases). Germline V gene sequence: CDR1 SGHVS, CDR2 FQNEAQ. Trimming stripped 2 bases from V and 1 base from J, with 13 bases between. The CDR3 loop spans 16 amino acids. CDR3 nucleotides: TGTGCCAGCAGCTTACCGAGGGGCGGGGGCACAGATACGCAGTATTTT. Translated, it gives CASSLPRGGGTDTQYF.

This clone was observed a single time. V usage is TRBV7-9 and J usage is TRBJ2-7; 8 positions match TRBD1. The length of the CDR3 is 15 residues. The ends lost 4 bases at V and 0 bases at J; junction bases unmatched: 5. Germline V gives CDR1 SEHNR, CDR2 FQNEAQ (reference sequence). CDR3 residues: CASSSRTGISYEQYF. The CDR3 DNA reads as TGTGCCAGCAGCTCACGGACAGGGATCTCCTACGAGCAGTACTTC.

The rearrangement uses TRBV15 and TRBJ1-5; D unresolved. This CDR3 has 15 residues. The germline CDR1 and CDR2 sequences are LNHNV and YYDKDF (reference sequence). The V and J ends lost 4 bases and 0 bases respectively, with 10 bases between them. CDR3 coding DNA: TGTGCCACCAGCACGACACTGTATAGCAATCAGCCCCAGCATTTT. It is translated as CATSTTLYSNQPQHF.

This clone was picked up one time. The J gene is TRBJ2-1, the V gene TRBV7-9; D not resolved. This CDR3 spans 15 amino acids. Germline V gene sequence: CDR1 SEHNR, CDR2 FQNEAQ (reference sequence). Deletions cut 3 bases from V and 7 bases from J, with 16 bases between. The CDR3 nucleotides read TGTGCCAGCAGCTTGAAGACTTCTCTTCATAATGAGCAGTTCTTC. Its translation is CASSLKTSLHNEQFF. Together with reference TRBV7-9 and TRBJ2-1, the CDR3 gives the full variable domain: DTGVSQNPRHKITKRGQNVTFRCDPISEHNRLYWYRQTLGQGPEFLTYFQNEAQLEKSRLLSDRFSAERPKGSFSTLEIQRTEQGDSAMYLCASSLKTSLHNEQFFGPGTRLTVL.

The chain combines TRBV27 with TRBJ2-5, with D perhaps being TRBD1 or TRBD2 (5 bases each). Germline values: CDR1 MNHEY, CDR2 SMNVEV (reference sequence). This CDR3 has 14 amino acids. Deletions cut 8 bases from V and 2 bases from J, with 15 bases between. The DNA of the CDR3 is TGTGCCAGCTCGGGATACAGGACACAAGAGACCCAGTACTTC. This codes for CASSGYRTQETQYF.

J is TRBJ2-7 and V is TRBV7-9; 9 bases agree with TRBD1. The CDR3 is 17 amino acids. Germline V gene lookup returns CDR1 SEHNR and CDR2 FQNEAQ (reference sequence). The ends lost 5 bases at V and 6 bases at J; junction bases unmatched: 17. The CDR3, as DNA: TGTGCCAGCAGCGAGTACACAGGGGGCCGCAGTTATGGCGAGCAGTACTTC. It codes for CASSEYTGGRSYGEQYF.

The CDR3 is CASSGLLAGVADTQYF. The CDR3 nucleotides read TGTGCCAGCAGCGGTCTACTAGCGGGAGTCGCAGATACGCAGTATTTT. The chain is built from TRBV27 and TRBJ2-3, with 11 bases fitting TRBD2. This CDR3 comprises 16 residues. J gave up 4 bases and V 6 bases, and 9 bases lay outside the gene matches. Germline values: CDR1 MNHEY, CDR2 SMNVEV (reference sequence).

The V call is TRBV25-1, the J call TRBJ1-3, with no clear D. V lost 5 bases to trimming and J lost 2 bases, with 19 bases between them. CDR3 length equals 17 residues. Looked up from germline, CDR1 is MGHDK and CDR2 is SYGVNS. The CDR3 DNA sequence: TGTGCCAGCAGTCCTACCTCCGGCCTGGGCCCTGGAAACACCATATATTTT. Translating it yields CASSPTSGLGPGNTIYF.

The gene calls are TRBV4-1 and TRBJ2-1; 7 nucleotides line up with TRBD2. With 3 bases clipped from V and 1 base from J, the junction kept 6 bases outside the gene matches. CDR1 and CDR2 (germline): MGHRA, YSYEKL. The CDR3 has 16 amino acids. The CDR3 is CASSHEWRGSYNEQFF. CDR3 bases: TGCGCCAGCAGCCATGAGTGGCGGGGGTCCTACAATGAGCAGTTCTTC.

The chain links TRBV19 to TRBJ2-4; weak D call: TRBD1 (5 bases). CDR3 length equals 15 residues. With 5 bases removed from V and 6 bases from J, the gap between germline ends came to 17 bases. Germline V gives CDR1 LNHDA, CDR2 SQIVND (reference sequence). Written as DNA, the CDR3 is TGTGCCAGTAGTGGTGGTCAGGGTAGCATAAACATTCAGTACTTC. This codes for CASSGGQGSINIQYF.

Here the CDR3 DNA reads TGTGCCAGCAGCCTCTCCGGGGGGGGCGACACCGGGGAGCTGTTTTTT. This gives the protein CASSLSGGGDTGELFF. V and J are TRBV7-9 and TRBJ2-2, with 8 bases matching TRBD2. The ends lost 5 bases at V and 3 bases at J; junction bases unmatched: 8. Germline CDR1 is SEHNR and CDR2 is FQNEAQ (reference sequence). The CDR3 contains 16 residues.

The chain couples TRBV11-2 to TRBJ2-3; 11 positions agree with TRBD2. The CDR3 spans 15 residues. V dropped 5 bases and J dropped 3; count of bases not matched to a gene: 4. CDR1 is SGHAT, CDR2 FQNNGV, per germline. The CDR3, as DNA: TGTGCCAGCAGCGGGGGGACTAGCGGAACAGATACGCAGTATTTT. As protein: CASSGGTSGTDTQYF.

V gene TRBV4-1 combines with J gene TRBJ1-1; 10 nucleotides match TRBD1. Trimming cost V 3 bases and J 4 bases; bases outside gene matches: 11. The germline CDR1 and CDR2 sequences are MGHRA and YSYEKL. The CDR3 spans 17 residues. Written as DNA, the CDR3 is TGCGCCAGCAGCCATCCTACGACAGGGGGCTCCGTCACTGAAGCTTTCTTT. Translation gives CASSHPTTGGSVTEAFF.

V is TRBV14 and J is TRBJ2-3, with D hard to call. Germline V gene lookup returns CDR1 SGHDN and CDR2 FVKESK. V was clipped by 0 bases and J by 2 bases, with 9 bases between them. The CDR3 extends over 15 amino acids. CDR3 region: CASSQDPRNTDTQYF. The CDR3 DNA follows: TGTGCCAGCAGCCAAGATCCGAGAAACACAGATACGCAGTATTTT.